The rows below give T cell receptor beta chains drawn from one sample of a study of early T cells in non-severe SARS-CoV-2 infection. TCRdb reanalysed the 5' RACE reads using MiXCR and keeps one entry per CDR3 protein. Of about 40,000 distinct CDR3 sequences in the sample, roughly 5% were seen once. Specimen: whole blood. These receptors came from an adult who was a healthcare worker with PCR-confirmed SARS-CoV-2 infection or an uninfected control (not recorded which). Each CDR3 is given with its conserved first and last residue.

j_gene,v_gene,CDR3aa
TRBJ1-1,TRBV29-1,CSVRFDRGRVTEAFF
TRBJ2-1,TRBV11-2,CASSLSAGSNEQFF
TRBJ1-2,TRBV18,CASSPDRSYGYTF
TRBJ2-2,TRBV4-1,CASSLAGGPGELFF
TRBJ2-3,TRBV12-3/TRBV12-4,CVSSISGGHSDTQYF
TRBJ2-1,TRBV20-1,CSARDRTIEQFF
TRBJ1-1,TRBV24-1,CATSDRQGNTEVFF
TRBJ1-4,TRBV3-1,CASSQGRAGEKLFF
TRBJ2-5,TRBV7-2,CASSFLTGWIETQYF
TRBJ2-7,TRBV7-2,CASSLAGSGRKYF
TRBJ2-3,TRBV7-6,CASSPRLADSTDTQYF
TRBJ2-5,TRBV11-2,CASSSGIGYGQETQYF
TRBJ1-4,TRBV5-8,CASNPPTDINEKLFF
TRBJ2-7,TRBV10-3,CAISAGTGVHEQYF
TRBJ1-6,TRBV6-1,CASRVRDRNSPLHF
TRBJ2-5,TRBV7-9,CVSSFLGTQYF
TRBJ2-2,TRBV24-1,CATSALPGTGELFF
TRBJ2-3,TRBV7-9,CASSLAGVQPPRQYF
TRBJ2-6,TRBV7-6,CASSLDPGGGSWANVLTF
TRBJ1-5,TRBV12-3/TRBV12-4,CASSRTQGNGNQPQHF
TRBJ1-3,TRBV10-3,CAISESFWGYRGNTIYF
TRBJ2-3,TRBV9,CASSVARQETQYF
TRBJ1-4,TRBV6-6,CASSTTGTDEKLFF
TRBJ1-1,TRBV7-9,CASRPRQRMNTEAFF
TRBJ2-2,TRBV7-8,CASSSNRVPLQAKNTGELFF
TRBJ1-2,TRBV2,CATSVGNLNYGYTF